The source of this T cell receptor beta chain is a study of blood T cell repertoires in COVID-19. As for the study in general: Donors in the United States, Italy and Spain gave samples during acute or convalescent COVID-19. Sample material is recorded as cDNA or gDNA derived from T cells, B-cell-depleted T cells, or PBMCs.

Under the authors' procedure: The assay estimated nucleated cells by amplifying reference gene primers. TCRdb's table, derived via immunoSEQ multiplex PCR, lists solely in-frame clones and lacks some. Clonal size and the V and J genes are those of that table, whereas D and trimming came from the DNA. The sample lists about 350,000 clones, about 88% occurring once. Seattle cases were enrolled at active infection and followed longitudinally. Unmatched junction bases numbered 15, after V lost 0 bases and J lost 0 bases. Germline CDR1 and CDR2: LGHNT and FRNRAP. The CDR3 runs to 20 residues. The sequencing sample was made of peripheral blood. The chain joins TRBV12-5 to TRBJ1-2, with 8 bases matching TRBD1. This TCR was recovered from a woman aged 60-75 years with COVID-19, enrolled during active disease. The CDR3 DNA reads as TGTGCTAGTGGTTTGGTACCTGGCAGGGGGCTACTCTTAGCTAACTATGGCTACACCTTC. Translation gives CASGLVPGRGLLLANYGYTF.